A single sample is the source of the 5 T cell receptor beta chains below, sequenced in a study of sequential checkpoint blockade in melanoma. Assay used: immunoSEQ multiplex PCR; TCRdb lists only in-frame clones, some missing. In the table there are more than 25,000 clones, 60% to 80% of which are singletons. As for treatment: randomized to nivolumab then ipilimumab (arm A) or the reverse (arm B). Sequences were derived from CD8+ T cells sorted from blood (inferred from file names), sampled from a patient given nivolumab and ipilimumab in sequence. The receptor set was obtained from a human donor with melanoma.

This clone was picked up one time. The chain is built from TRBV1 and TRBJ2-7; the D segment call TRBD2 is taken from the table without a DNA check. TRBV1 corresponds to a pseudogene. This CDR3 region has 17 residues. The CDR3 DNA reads TGCACCAGCAGCCAAGATATTTTTTGGGACTCCACCTACGAGCAGTACTTC. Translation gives CTSSQDIFWDSTYEQYF.

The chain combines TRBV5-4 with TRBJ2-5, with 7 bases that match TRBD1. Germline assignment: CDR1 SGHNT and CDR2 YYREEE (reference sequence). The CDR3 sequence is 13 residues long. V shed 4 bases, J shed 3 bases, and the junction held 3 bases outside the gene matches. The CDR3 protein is CASSPGTEETQYF. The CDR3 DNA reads TGTGCCAGCAGCCCCGGGACAGAAGAGACCCAGTACTTC.

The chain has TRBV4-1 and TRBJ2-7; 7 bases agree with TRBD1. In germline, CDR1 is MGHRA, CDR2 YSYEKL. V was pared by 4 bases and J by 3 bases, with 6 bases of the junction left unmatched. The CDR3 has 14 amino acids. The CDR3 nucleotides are TGCGCCAGCAGCCCCGGGACAGAGGTCTACGAGCAGTACTTC. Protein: CASSPGTEVYEQYF.

Written as DNA, the CDR3 is TGTGCCAGCAGCTTAGTAGGGACAGGCTCCTACGAGCAGTACTTC. Amino acid sequence: CASSLVGTGSYEQYF. The chain couples TRBV7-2 to TRBJ2-7; 8 nucleotides align to TRBD1. CDR3 length: 15 residues. The V gene end was trimmed by 1 base and the J gene end by 0 bases; junction bases not matched to a gene: 2. The germline V gene encodes CDR1 SGHTA and CDR2 FQGNSA. The full variable domain, in which reference TRBV7-2 and TRBJ2-7 provide the parts outside the CDR3, is GAGVSQSPSNKVTEKGKDVELRCDPISGHTALYWYRQSLGQGLEFLIYFQGNSAPDKSGLPSDRFSAERTGGSVSTLTIQRTQQEDSAVYLCASSLVGTGSYEQYFGPGTRLTVT.

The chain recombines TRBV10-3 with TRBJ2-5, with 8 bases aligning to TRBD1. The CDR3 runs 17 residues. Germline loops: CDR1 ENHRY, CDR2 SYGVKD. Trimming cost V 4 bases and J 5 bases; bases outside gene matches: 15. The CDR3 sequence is CAISANGQGFTGETQYF. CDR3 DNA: TGTGCCATCAGTGCGAACGGACAGGGTTTTACAGGGGAGACCCAGTACTTC.